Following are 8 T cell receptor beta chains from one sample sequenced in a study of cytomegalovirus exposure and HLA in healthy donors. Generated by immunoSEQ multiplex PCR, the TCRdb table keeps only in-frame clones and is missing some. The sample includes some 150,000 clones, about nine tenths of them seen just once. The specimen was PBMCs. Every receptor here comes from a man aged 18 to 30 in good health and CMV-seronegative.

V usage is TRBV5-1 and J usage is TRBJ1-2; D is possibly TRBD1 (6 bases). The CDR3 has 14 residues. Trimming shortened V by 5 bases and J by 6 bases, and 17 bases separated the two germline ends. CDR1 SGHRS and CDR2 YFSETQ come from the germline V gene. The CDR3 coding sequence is TGCGCCAGCAGATCTGAGGCGGCAGGGGATGGCTACACCTTC. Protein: CASRSEAAGDGYTF.

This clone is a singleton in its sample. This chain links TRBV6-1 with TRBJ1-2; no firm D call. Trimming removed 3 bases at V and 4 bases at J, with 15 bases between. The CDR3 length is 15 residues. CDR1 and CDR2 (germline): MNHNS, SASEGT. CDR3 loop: CASSDLPNRLYGYTF. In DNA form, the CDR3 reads TGTGCCAGCAGTGACCTACCCAATCGACTCTATGGCTACACCTTC.

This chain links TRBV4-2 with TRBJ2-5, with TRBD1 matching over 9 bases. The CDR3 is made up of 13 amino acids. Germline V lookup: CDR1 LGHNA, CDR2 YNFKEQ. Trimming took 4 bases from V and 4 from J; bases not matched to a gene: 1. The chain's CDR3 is CASSRQGGETQYF. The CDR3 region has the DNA TGTGCCAGCAGCCGACAGGGGGGAGAGACCCAGTACTTC.

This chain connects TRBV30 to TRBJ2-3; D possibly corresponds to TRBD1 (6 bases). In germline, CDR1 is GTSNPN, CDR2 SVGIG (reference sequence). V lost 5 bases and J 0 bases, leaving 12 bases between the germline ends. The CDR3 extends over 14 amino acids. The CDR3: CAWGTRASTDTQYF. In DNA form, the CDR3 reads TGTGCCTGGGGGACAAGAGCTAGCACAGATACGCAGTATTTT.

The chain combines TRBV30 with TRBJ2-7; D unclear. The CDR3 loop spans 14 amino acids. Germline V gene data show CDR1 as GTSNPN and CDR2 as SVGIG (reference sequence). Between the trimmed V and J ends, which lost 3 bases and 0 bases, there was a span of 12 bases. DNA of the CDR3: TGTGCCTGGAGCAAAAGGCAGGCCTCCTACGAGCAGTACGTC. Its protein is CAWSKRQASYEQYV.

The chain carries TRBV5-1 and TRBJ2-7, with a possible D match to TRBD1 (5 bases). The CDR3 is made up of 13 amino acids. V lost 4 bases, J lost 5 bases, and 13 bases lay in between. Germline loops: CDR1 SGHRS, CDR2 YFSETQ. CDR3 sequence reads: CASSAQGGDEQYF. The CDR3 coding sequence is TGCGCCAGCAGCGCCCAGGGTGGCGACGAGCAGTACTTC.

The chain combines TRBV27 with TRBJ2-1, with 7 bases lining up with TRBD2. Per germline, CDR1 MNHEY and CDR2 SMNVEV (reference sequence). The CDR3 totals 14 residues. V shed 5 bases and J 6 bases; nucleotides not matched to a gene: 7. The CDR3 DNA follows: TGTGCCAGCAGTGAGGGAGGGCCCGGCAATGAGCAGTTCTTC. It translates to CASSEGGPGNEQFF.

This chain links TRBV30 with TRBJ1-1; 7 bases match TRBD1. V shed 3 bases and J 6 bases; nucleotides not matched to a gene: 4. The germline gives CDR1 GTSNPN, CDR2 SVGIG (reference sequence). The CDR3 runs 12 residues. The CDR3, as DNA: TGTGCCTGGAGCTGGACAGGAGCTGAAGCTTTCTTT. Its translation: CAWSWTGAEAFF.